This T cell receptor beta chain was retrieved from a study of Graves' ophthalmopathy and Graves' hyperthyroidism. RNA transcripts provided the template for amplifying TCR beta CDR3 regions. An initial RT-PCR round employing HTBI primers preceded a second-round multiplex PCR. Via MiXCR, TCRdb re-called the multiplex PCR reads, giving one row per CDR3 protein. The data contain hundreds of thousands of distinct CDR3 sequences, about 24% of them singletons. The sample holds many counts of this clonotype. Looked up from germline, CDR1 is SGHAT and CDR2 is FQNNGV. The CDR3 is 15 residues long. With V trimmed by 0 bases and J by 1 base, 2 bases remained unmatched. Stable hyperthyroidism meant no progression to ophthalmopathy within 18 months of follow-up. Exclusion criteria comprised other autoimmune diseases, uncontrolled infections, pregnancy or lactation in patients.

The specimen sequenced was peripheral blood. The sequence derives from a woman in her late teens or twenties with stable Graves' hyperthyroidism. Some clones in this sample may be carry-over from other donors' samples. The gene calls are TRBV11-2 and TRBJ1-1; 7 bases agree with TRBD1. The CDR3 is CASSLDWTGNTEAFF. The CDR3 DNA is TGTGCCAGCAGCTTAGATTGGACAGGGAACACTGAAGCTTTCTTT.